The next 15 T cell receptor beta chains were all read from a single sample in a study of blood T cells in healthy people across ages. Primers used in a second PCR of about 7 to 12 cycles were a sample-barcoded 5' primer and a J-beta primer mix. TCRdb re-called the 5' RACE reads through MiXCR, storing one row per CDR3 protein. Altogether more than 550,000 distinct CDR3 sequences are present, about 20% being singletons, with the ten largest covering approximately 20%. Sequencing used blood. Receptors originate from a man aged 70 or older in good health.

The rearrangement links TRBV7-3 to TRBJ2-2, with D tentatively TRBD2 (5 bases). The germline V and J ends were trimmed by 1 base and 5 bases, with 8 bases remaining between them. Germline assignment: CDR1 SGHTA and CDR2 FQGTGA. This CDR3 spans 14 amino acids. The CDR3 spells CASSLIGSTGELFF. The DNA of the CDR3 is TGTGCCAGCAGCTTAATAGGGAGTACCGGGGAGCTGTTTTTT. The whole variable domain, filled in from reference TRBV7-3 and TRBJ2-2, reads GAGVSQTPSNKVTEKGKYVELRCDPISGHTALYWYRQSLGQGPEFLIYFQGTGAADDSGLPNDRFFAVRPEGSVSTLKIQRTERGDSAVYLCASSLIGSTGELFFGEGSRLTVL.

This clonotype was seen at least ten times. This chain joins TRBV10-3 and TRBJ2-5; 10 bases fit TRBD1. The DNA end favors TRBJ2-7, so the J call may be wrong. The CDR3 is 14 amino acids. CDR1 and CDR2 from the germline V gene are ENHRY and SYGVKD. Here the CDR3 DNA reads TGTGCCATCAGCTCCGGGACAGGGGTCAACGAGCAGTACTTC. This translates into CAISSGTGVNEQYF.

This clonotype came up a few times. V usage is TRBV5-1 and J usage is TRBJ2-3; D is possibly TRBD2 (7 bases). Trimming pared 2 bases from V and 1 base from J, leaving 14 bases between. This CDR3 contains 16 residues. From germline, CDR1 is SGHRS and CDR2 YFSETQ. CDR3 nucleotides: TGCGCCAGCAGCTTAAGGGGGGGGGACGGCACAGATACGCAGTATTTT. Translation: CASSLRGGDGTDTQYF.

The V gene is TRBV5-1, the J gene TRBJ2-5; 9 bases map to TRBD2. This CDR3 has 17 residues. The trim removed 6 bases at V and 0 bases at J, leaving 12 bases unmatched. Germline values: CDR1 SGHRS, CDR2 YFSETQ. CDR3 bases: TGCGCCAGCAACTCGGGGGCTAGCGGGACGTACCAAGAGACCCAGTACTTC. Protein sequence: CASNSGASGTYQETQYF.

The chain couples TRBV29-1 to TRBJ2-1; D not resolved. The DNA end is more similar to TRBJ2-7, so the J call may be wrong. The germline gives CDR1 SQVTM, CDR2 ANQGSEA. The CDR3 covers 11 residues. The CDR3, as DNA: TGCAGCGTTGGGACCGCCTACGAGCAGTACTTC. Its translation is CSVGTAYEQYF.

This clonotype was detected ten times or more. The chain is built from TRBV27 and TRBJ1-3; D is unclear. Trimming removed 6 bases from V and 1 base from J, with 10 bases in between. CDR3 length: 14 residues. Germline V lookup: CDR1 MNHEY, CDR2 SMNVEV (reference sequence). CDR3 DNA sequence: TGTGCCAGCAGCCCCAGCAGTTCTGGAAACACCATATATTTT. Translated, it gives CASSPSSSGNTIYF.

This clonotype has a handful of counts. The genes are TRBV28 and TRBJ1-1, with TRBD1 as a possible D gene (5 bases). This CDR3 comprises 12 residues. CDR1 is MDHEN, CDR2 SYDVKM, per germline. V lost 6 bases and J 7 bases, leaving 12 bases between the germline ends. The CDR3 DNA follows: TGTGCCAGCAGCCTGGAGGGGCTTGAAGCTTTCTTT. As protein: CASSLEGLEAFF.

In this sample, this clonotype turned up many times. The chain has TRBV27 and TRBJ2-1, with 9 positions matching TRBD1. CDR1 is MNHEY and CDR2 is SMNVEV in the germline V gene (reference sequence). The CDR3 spans 15 residues. V lost 10 bases to trimming and J lost 9 bases; unmatched junction nucleotides: 16. CDR3: CATGPRDRATGEQFF. The CDR3, as DNA: TGTGCCACCGGCCCCCGGGACAGGGCGACTGGTGAGCAGTTCTTC.

This clonotype was seen more than once but under ten times. The chain employs TRBV6-2 or TRBV6-3 and TRBJ2-2; D ambiguous. The CDR3 covers 11 residues. Germline loops: CDR1 MNHEY, CDR2 SVGEGT. V lost 9 bases and J lost 6, with 8 bases in between. The CDR3 DNA follows: TGTGCCAGTTCGGACGCCGGGGAGCTGTTTTTT. Encoded protein: CASSDAGELFF.

The genes are TRBV20-1 and TRBJ2-1; 7 bases map to TRBD1. Germline CDR1 is DFQATT and CDR2 is SNEGSKA (reference sequence). Losses at the gene ends were 6 bases for V and 2 bases for J; bases not matched to a gene: 7. The CDR3 is made up of 14 amino acids. Here the CDR3 reads CSAPAGGPYNEQFF. CDR3 nucleotide sequence: TGCAGTGCCCCAGCAGGGGGACCCTACAATGAGCAGTTCTTC.

This clonotype was observed many times. In DNA, the CDR3 is TGTGCCAGCAGTTTTGGGGAAGACTATGGCTACACCTTC. Its translation is CASSFGEDYGYTF. V and J are TRBV12-3 or TRBV12-4 and TRBJ1-2; D unclear. CDR3 length equals 13 residues. V lost 3 bases and J lost 3, with 8 bases in between.

The chain carries TRBV12-3 or TRBV12-4 and TRBJ1-2, with D perhaps matching TRBD1 (6 bases). Deletions cut 5 bases from V and 4 bases from J, with 14 bases between. CDR3 length: 14 amino acids. CDR3 in amino acids: CASSLTGYFYGYTF. The CDR3 bases are TGTGCCAGCAGTCTCACAGGGTACTTCTATGGCTACACCTTC.

This clonotype has more than one count but fewer than ten. The V and J genes are TRBV12-3 or TRBV12-4 and TRBJ2-1, with TRBD2 identical over 8 bases. With 5 bases clipped from V and 8 bases from J, the junction kept 11 bases outside the gene matches. The CDR3 extends over 15 amino acids. CDR3 sequence (DNA): TGTGCCAGCAGTCAACAAAGCGGGAGTCTCTATGAGCAGTTCTTC. Its protein product is CASSQQSGSLYEQFF.

The gene calls are TRBV7-7 and TRBJ2-1; D gene unclear. The CDR3 is made up of 16 amino acids. Trimming stripped 1 base from V and 5 bases from J, with 15 bases between. Germline V gives CDR1 SSHAT, CDR2 FNYEAQ (reference sequence). The CDR3 bases are TGTGCCAGCAGCTTAGGCGGCAGCCTTGGGGACAATGAGCAGTTCTTC. This gives the protein CASSLGGSLGDNEQFF.

This clonotype showed up just a few times. V and J are TRBV5-4 and TRBJ1-1; 7 nucleotides match TRBD1. Germline lookup yields CDR1 SGHNT and CDR2 YYREEE (reference sequence). The ends lost 3 bases at V and 0 bases at J; junction bases unmatched: 2. The length of the CDR3 is 14 residues. The CDR3 nucleotides read TGTGCCAGCAGCTGGGGACAGCTGAACACTGAAGCTTTCTTT. Translation gives CASSWGQLNTEAFF.